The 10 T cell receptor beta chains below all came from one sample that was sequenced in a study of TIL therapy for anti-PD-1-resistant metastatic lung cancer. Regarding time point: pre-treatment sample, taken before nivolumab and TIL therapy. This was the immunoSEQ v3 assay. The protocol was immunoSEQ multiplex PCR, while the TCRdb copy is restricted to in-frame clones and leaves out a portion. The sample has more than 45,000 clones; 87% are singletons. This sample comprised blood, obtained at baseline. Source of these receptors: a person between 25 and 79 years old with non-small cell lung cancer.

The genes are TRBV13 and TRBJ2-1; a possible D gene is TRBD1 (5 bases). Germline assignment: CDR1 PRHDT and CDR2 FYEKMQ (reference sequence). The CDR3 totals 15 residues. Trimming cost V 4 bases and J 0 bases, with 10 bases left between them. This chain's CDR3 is CASSSVGHSYNEQFF. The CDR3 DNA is TGTGCCAGCAGCTCGGTGGGGCACTCCTACAATGAGCAGTTCTTC.

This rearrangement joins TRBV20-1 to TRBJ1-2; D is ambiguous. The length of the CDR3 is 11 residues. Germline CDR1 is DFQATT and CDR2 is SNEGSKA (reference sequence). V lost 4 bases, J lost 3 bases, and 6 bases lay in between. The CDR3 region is CSATLDYGYTF. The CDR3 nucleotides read TGCAGTGCTACCCTAGACTATGGCTACACCTTC.

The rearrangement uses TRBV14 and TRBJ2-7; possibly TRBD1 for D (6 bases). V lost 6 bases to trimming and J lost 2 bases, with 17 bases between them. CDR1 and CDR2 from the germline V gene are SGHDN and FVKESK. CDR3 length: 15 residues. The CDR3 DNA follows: TGTGCCAGCAGGGCAACAGGGCGGATGCCCTACGAGCAGTACTTC. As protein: CASRATGRMPYEQYF.

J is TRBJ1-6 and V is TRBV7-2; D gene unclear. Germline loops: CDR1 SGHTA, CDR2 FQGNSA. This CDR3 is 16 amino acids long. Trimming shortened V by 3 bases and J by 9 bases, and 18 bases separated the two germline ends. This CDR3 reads CASSFTGIGVGSPLHF. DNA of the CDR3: TGTGCCAGCAGCTTTACTGGTATCGGGGTCGGTTCACCCCTCCACTTT.

CDR3 nucleotides: TGTGCCAGCAGCTTAGCGGCAGCGGGGGGGTACAATGAGCAGTTCTTC. This gives the protein CASSLAAAGGYNEQFF. The chain joins TRBV7-2 to TRBJ2-1; the match to TRBD2 covers 10 bases. CDR1 SGHTA and CDR2 FQGNSA come from the germline V gene. There are 16 residues in the CDR3. Trimming cost V 0 bases and J 4 bases; bases outside gene matches: 3.

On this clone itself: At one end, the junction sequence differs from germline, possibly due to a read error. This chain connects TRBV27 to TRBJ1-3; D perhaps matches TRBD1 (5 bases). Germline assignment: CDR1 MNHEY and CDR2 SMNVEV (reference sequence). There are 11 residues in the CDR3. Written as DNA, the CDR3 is TGTGCCCGCAGGGAAGGAAACACCATATATTTT. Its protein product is CARREGNTIYF.

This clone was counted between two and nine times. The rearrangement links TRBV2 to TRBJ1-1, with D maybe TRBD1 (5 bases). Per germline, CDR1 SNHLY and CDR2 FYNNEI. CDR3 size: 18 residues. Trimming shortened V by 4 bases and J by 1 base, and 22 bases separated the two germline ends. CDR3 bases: TGTGCCAGCAGTGTACCGGAAGGTGGTCTGGGGACGAACACTGAAGCTTTCTTT. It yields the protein CASSVPEGGLGTNTEAFF.

CDR3 DNA sequence: TGTGCCAGCAGACTTAGGAGGACAGATACGCAGTATTTT. Protein: CASRLRRTDTQYF. The V and J genes are TRBV12-3 or TRBV12-4 and TRBJ2-3; D is perhaps TRBD2 (5 bases). The CDR3 length is 13 residues. V shed 6 bases and J shed 3 bases, with 10 bases lying between them.

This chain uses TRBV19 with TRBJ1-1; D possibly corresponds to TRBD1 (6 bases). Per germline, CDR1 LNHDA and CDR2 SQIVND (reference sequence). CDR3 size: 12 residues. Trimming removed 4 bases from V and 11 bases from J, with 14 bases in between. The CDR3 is CASSTQGTVAFF. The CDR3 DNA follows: TGTGCCAGTAGTACTCAGGGGACGGTGGCTTTCTTT.

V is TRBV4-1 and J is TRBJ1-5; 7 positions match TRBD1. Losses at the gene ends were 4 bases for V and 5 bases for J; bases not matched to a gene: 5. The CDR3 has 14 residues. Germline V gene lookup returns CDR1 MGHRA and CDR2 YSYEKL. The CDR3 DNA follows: TGCGCCAGCAGCCCAGGGGGGGGCCATCAGCCCCAGCATTTT. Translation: CASSPGGGHQPQHF.